The rows below give T cell receptor beta chains drawn from one sample of a study of shared clonotypes between healthy human individuals. The table came from immunoSEQ multiplex PCR; TCRdb's copy has only in-frame clones and leaves some out. In the table there are 950,000 to 1,200,000 clones, approximately 80% of which are singletons. What was sequenced was memory CD4+ T cells from PBMCs. These receptors originate from a man in his late teens or twenties in good health. Some clones in this sample may be carry-over from other donors' samples. The CDR3 runs from the conserved cysteine through the conserved F or W. Each record gives: D gene, V gene, clone size, J gene, CDR3 DNA, CDR3 protein. A D gene is named only where the DNA matches it firmly. Only part of the rows carry a size: once, few, many, or a class if the clone is expanded.

d_gene: NA; v_gene: TRBV25-1; abundance: NA; j_gene: TRBJ2-7; CDR3nt: TGTGCCAGCAGTGATCCAGGGGCTCTATACGAGCAGTACTTC; CDR3aa: CASSDPGALYEQYF
d_gene: TRBD2; v_gene: TRBV20-1; abundance: NA; j_gene: TRBJ2-7; CDR3nt: TGCAGTGCTATAAAGCGGGAACTGTACTTC; CDR3aa: CSAIKRELYF
d_gene: TRBD1; v_gene: TRBV2; abundance: NA; j_gene: TRBJ1-2; CDR3nt: TGTGCCAGCAGTATACACGGGACAGTCGTCGATGGCTACACCTTC; CDR3aa: CASSIHGTVVDGYTF
d_gene: NA; v_gene: TRBV5-1; abundance: NA; j_gene: TRBJ1-1; CDR3nt: TGCGCCAGCAGCTTGGATGAACTCACTGAAGCTTTCTTT; CDR3aa: CASSLDELTEAFF
d_gene: TRBD1; v_gene: TRBV5-4; abundance: once; j_gene: TRBJ2-3; CDR3nt: TGTGCCAGCAGCCTGGGACAGGGGGCAGATACGCAGTATTTT; CDR3aa: CASSLGQGADTQYF
d_gene: NA; v_gene: TRBV2; abundance: NA; j_gene: TRBJ2-5; CDR3nt: TGTGCCAGCAGTGAACTGACTGCTGAAGAGACCCAGTACTTC; CDR3aa: CASSELTAEETQYF
d_gene: TRBD1; v_gene: TRBV7-2; abundance: NA; j_gene: TRBJ2-7; CDR3nt: TGTGCCAGCAGCTTTTCGGACAGGGGAGGCTACGAGCAGTACTTC; CDR3aa: CASSFSDRGGYEQYF
d_gene: TRBD1; v_gene: TRBV7-2; abundance: NA; j_gene: TRBJ2-7; CDR3nt: TGTGCCAGCAGCTTAGGGACAGGACACTACGAGCAGTACTTC; CDR3aa: CASSLGTGHYEQYF
d_gene: NA; v_gene: TRBV5-4; abundance: NA; j_gene: TRBJ2-2; CDR3nt: TGTGCCAGCAGCTTGATCACGAACACCGGGGAGCTGTTTTTT; CDR3aa: CASSLITNTGELFF
d_gene: NA; v_gene: TRBV18; abundance: few; j_gene: TRBJ2-2; CDR3nt: TGTGCCAGCTCACCTAGGCACCTTGATCCCGGGGAGCTGTTTTTT; CDR3aa: CASSPRHLDPGELFF
d_gene: TRBD1; v_gene: TRBV19; abundance: NA; j_gene: TRBJ2-1; CDR3nt: TGTGCCAGTAGTATGGGGACAGGGGGCAGCGCAGTTGAGCAGTTCTTC; CDR3aa: CASSMGTGGSAVEQFF
d_gene: NA; v_gene: TRBV5-1; abundance: many; j_gene: TRBJ2-7; CDR3nt: TGCGCCAGCAGGGGGGTAGCTGGGGCCTACGAGCAGTACTTC; CDR3aa: CASRGVAGAYEQYF
d_gene: NA; v_gene: TRBV28; abundance: NA; j_gene: TRBJ1-5; CDR3nt: TGTGCCAGCCAGGGTCCCCCACAGGGTCGCGGCAATCAGCCCCAGCATTTT; CDR3aa: CASQGPPQGRGNQPQHF
d_gene: NA; v_gene: TRBV18; abundance: NA; j_gene: TRBJ1-2; CDR3nt: TGTGCCAGCTCACCAGAGGGTAACTATGGCTACACCTTC; CDR3aa: CASSPEGNYGYTF
d_gene: NA; v_gene: TRBV30; abundance: once; j_gene: TRBJ1-1; CDR3nt: TGTGCCTGGTTTTCGCGGGCGAACACTGAAGCTTTCTTT; CDR3aa: CAWFSRANTEAFF
d_gene: NA; v_gene: TRBV5-4; abundance: NA; j_gene: TRBJ2-5; CDR3nt: TGTGCCAGCAGCTTTGAGGAGACCCAGTACTTC; CDR3aa: CASSFEETQYF
d_gene: NA; v_gene: TRBV28; abundance: NA; j_gene: TRBJ1-5; CDR3nt: TGTGCCAGCAGCTCGAACCGCGGGATACGAAATCAGCCCCAGCATTTT; CDR3aa: CASSSNRGIRNQPQHF
d_gene: NA; v_gene: TRBV28; abundance: NA; j_gene: TRBJ2-7; CDR3nt: TGTGCCAGCAGTTCCCCCCCTAGCTCCTACGAGCAGTACTTC; CDR3aa: CASSSPPSSYEQYF
d_gene: NA; v_gene: TRBV2; abundance: NA; j_gene: TRBJ2-5; CDR3nt: TGTGCCAGCAGTGCCCAAACCCAAGAGACCCAGTACTTC; CDR3aa: CASSAQTQETQYF
d_gene: NA; v_gene: TRBV7-9; abundance: NA; j_gene: TRBJ1-5; CDR3nt: TGTGCCAGCAGATCGATGGCCGGTGCGGGGTACGTGGGCAATCAGCCCCAGCATTTT; CDR3aa: CASRSMAGAGYVGNQPQHF
d_gene: TRBD2; v_gene: TRBV9; abundance: NA; j_gene: TRBJ2-1; CDR3nt: TGTGCCAGCAGCGTACTTGGGCTAGCGGACAATGAGCAGTTCTTC; CDR3aa: CASSVLGLADNEQFF
d_gene: NA; v_gene: TRBV6-1; abundance: once; j_gene: TRBJ2-3; CDR3nt: TGTGCCAGCAGTGACGAGATTAGCACAGATACGCAGTATTTT; CDR3aa: CASSDEISTDTQYF
d_gene: NA; v_gene: TRBV4-1; abundance: few; j_gene: TRBJ1-5; CDR3nt: TGCGCCAGCAGCCAAGAGAGGATAGATCAGCCCCAGCATTTT; CDR3aa: CASSQERIDQPQHF
d_gene: NA; v_gene: TRBV7-2; abundance: NA; j_gene: TRBJ2-2; CDR3nt: TGTGCCAGCAGCTTAGTGTCAGGGGACACCGGGGAGCTGTTTTTT; CDR3aa: CASSLVSGDTGELFF
d_gene: TRBD1; v_gene: TRBV2; abundance: NA; j_gene: TRBJ2-2; CDR3nt: TGTGCCAGCAGCCGCGGGACAGGTACCGGGGAGCTGTTTTTT; CDR3aa: CASSRGTGTGELFF
d_gene: NA; v_gene: TRBV7-2; abundance: NA; j_gene: TRBJ1-1; CDR3nt: TGTGCCAGCAGTGAGATGGGAAGGGCCACTGAAGCTTTCTTT; CDR3aa: CASSEMGRATEAFF
d_gene: NA; v_gene: TRBV10-3; abundance: NA; j_gene: TRBJ1-1; CDR3nt: TGTGCCATCAGTGACCTCATCCCCCCTGAAGCTTTCTTT; CDR3aa: CAISDLIPPEAFF
d_gene: NA; v_gene: TRBV20-1; abundance: few; j_gene: TRBJ1-1; CDR3nt: TGCAGTGCTAGAAACACTGAAGCTTTCTTT; CDR3aa: CSARNTEAFF
d_gene: NA; v_gene: TRBV5-4; abundance: once; j_gene: TRBJ1-3; CDR3nt: TGTGCCAGGAAGGGGGGTGGCACCATATATTTT; CDR3aa: CARKGGGTIYF
d_gene: TRBD2; v_gene: TRBV6-6; abundance: NA; j_gene: TRBJ2-1; CDR3nt: TGTGCCAGCAGTAGACTAGCGGGATCGGATGAGCAGTTCTTC; CDR3aa: CASSRLAGSDEQFF